The clone carrying this TCR beta chain has a handful of counts. PCR primers comprised 60 Vbeta and 13 Jbeta primers. Using immunoSEQ multiplex PCR, the repertoire was profiled, and TCRdb retains in-frame clones only, with some absent. The sample holds approximately 150,000 clones; around 85% are singletons and the top ten take around 4%. Germline V gives CDR1 SNHLY, CDR2 FYNNEI. V lost 5 bases and J lost 1; bases outside the gene matches: 9. The CDR3 is 16 residues long. The entry originates in a study of cytomegalovirus exposure and HLA in healthy donors. The source is a man aged 35-49 years in good health and CMV-seronegative. The specimen was PBMCs. V is TRBV2 and J is TRBJ2-7, with 9 bases fitting TRBD2. CDR3 in amino acids: CASSYSASGESYEQYF. DNA of the CDR3: TGTGCCAGCAGTTACTCCGCTAGCGGGGAGTCCTACGAGCAGTACTTC.